This T cell receptor (beta chain) was sequenced for a study of T cell changes during pregnancy in multiple sclerosis. This clone was found once. Sequenced by immunoSEQ multiplex PCR; TCRdb stores in-frame clones only, minus some. This sample has some 77,000 clones, with 85% to 95% found just once. Trimming removed 5 bases from V and 1 base from J, with 13 bases in between. CDR3 length equals 14 residues. Germline V lookup: CDR1 SGHDT, CDR2 YYEEEE. This specimen consisted of peripheral blood, obtained after pregnancy. The V gene is TRBV5-6, the J gene TRBJ2-7; possibly TRBD1 for D (5 bases). This clonotype originated in a female donor in good health, enrolled as a control in a pregnancy study. CDR3 nucleotide sequence: TGTGCCAGCAGTCGATCCGGACATTCCTACGAGCAGTACTTC. Translation gives CASSRSGHSYEQYF.